Sequencing of this TCR beta chain was carried out in a study of OX40 agonist ivuxolimab in advanced cancers. Study in general: Ivuxolimab, an antibody acting as an agonist of OX40 (CD134), was used to treat patients. Prior anti-PD-1, anti-PD-L1 or anti-CTLA-4 therapy did not bar entry, and approximately 43% had some.

Here immunoSEQ multiplex PCR was the method, and the copy in TCRdb shows in-frame clones only, minus some. The table includes under 75,000 clones, approximately 90% detected once. The CDR3 runs 18 residues. With V trimmed by 1 base and J by 5 bases, 12 bases remained unmatched. CDR1 and CDR2 (germline): SGHAT, FQNNGV. This receptor was taken from an adult with an advanced solid tumor such as melanoma, head and neck, liver or kidney cancer. The chain carries TRBV11-2 and TRBJ2-1, with 9 bases matching TRBD2. Sample: CD4+ or CD8+ T cells sorted from blood, taken in a trial of the OX40 agonist ivuxolimab. CDR3 residues: CASSLAIAGVQKDNEQFF. The CDR3 DNA follows: TGTGCCAGCAGCTTAGCGATAGCGGGGGTCCAGAAAGACAATGAGCAGTTCTTC.